One sample yielded the 6 T cell receptor beta chains listed below, sequenced in a study of blood T cell repertoires in COVID-19 (dated by TCRdb to the early 2020s). Libraries came from the immunoSEQ multiplex PCR assay. TCRdb retrieved this table from immuneACCESS and kept in-frame rearrangements only. Not all clones are present; in checked studies, unresolved V genes account for under half, and no reason is known for the remainder. The sample data list 90,000 to 120,000 clones, and 84% of these were observed just once. Together, the top ten hold roughly 4.4% of the sample. The sequenced sample was peripheral blood. These receptors were collected from a human donor in a cohort sampled during active COVID-19.

The rearrangement joins TRBV29-1 to TRBJ2-7, with 10 bases lining up with TRBD1. In germline, CDR1 is SQVTM, CDR2 ANQGSEA. After removal of 5 bases from V and 7 bases from J, the junction contained 5 bases not matched to a gene. This CDR3 is built from 12 residues. CDR3 sequence: CSVQGQGGEQYF. The DNA for the CDR3 is TGCAGCGTTCAAGGACAGGGGGGAGAGCAGTACTTC.

The chain joins TRBV19 to TRBJ2-2; 7 nucleotides line up with TRBD1. CDR1 is LNHDA and CDR2 is SQIVND in the germline V gene (reference sequence). This CDR3 comprises 18 residues. Trimming removed 4 bases from V and 3 bases from J; junction bases left unmatched: 14. The CDR3 sequence is CASSNPRAGTDYTGELFF. DNA of the CDR3: TGTGCCAGTAGTAACCCCCGGGCCGGGACAGATTACACCGGGGAGCTGTTTTTT.

The chain uses TRBV5-1 and TRBJ2-1; TRBD2 agrees at 9 bases. The CDR3 loop spans 16 amino acids. Germline V lookup: CDR1 SGHRS, CDR2 YFSETQ. With 4 bases clipped from V and 2 bases from J, the junction kept 7 bases outside the gene matches. CDR3 nucleotides: TGCGCCAGCAGCCCGACTAGCGGACCGACCTACAATGAGCAGTTCTTC. Protein product: CASSPTSGPTYNEQFF.

The chain joins TRBV28 to TRBJ1-4; TRBD1 matches at 9 bases. Trimming at V came to 3 bases and at J to 8 bases, leaving 10 bases not matched to a gene. This CDR3 comprises 16 residues. Germline V gives CDR1 MDHEN, CDR2 SYDVKM. The CDR3 nucleotides read TGTGCCAGCAGTTTTACAGGGACAGGGATAGGAGAAAAACTGTTTTTT. Its protein product is CASSFTGTGIGEKLFF. Variable domain in full (rest from reference TRBV28 and TRBJ1-4): DVKVTQSSRYLVKRTGEKVFLECVQDMDHENMFWYRQDPGLGLRLIYFSYDVKMKEKGDIPEGYSVSREKKERFSLILESASTNQTSMYLCASSFTGTGIGEKLFFGSGTQLSVL.

This rearrangement joins TRBV6-5 to TRBJ2-1; TRBD2 aligns across 8 bases. After removal of 6 bases from V and 1 base from J, the junction contained 5 bases not matched to a gene. Germline V CDR1 and CDR2: MNHEY, SVGAGI. The CDR3 length is 15 residues. The CDR3 DNA reads TGTGCCAGCAGACTAGCGGAGGGGTCCTACAATGAGCAGTTCTTC. It specifies CASRLAEGSYNEQFF.

The genes are TRBV7-2 and TRBJ2-1; 11 bases align to TRBD2. There are 15 residues in the CDR3. Germline loops: CDR1 SGHTA, CDR2 FQGNSA. Trimming cost V 4 bases and J 7 bases; bases outside gene matches: 6. The CDR3 region is CASSSLAGGGNEQFF. The CDR3 DNA follows: TGTGCCAGCAGCTCCTTAGCGGGAGGGGGTAATGAGCAGTTCTTC.